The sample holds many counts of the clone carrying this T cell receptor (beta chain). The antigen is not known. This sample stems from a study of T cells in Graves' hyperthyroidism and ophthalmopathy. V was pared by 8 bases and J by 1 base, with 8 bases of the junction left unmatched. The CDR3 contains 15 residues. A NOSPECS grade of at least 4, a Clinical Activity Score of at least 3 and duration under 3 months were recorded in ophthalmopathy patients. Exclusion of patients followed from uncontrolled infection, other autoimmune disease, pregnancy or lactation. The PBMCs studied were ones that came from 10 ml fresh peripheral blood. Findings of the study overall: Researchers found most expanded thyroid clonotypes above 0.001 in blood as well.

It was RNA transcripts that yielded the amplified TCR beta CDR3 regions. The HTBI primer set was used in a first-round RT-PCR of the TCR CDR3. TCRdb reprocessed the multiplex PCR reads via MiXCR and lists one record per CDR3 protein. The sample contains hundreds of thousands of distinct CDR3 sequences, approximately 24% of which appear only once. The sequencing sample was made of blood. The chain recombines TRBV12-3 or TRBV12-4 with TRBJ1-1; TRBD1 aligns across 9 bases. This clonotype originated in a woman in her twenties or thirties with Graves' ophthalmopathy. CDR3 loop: CASGGQGLTNTEAFF. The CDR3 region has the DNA TGTGCCAGCGGGGGACAGGGTCTTACGAACACTGAAGCTTTCTTT.